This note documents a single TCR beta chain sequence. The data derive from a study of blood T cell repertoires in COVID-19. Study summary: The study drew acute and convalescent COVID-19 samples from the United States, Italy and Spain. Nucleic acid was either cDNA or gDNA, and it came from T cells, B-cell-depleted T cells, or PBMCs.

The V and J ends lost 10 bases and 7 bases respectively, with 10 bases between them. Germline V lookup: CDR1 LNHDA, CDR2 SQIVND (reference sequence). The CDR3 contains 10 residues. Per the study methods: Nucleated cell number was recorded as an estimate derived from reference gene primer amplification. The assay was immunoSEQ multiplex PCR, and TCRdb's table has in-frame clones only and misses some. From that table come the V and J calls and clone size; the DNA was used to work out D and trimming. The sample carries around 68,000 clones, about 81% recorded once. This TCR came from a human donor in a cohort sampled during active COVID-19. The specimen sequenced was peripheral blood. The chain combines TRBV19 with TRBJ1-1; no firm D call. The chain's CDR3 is CATGLVEAFF. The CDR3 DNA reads TGTGCCACCGGACTTGTTGAAGCTTTCTTT.